These 30 T cell receptor beta chains were sequenced from one sample in a study of blood T cell repertoires in COVID-19. The protocol was immunoSEQ multiplex PCR, while the TCRdb copy is restricted to in-frame clones and leaves out a portion. The data show tens of thousands of clones, with roughly 89% seen just once and approximately 1.5% held by the top ten. The sequenced sample consisted of peripheral blood. Every receptor here comes from a man aged 55-75 years with acute or convalescent COVID-19.

The CDR3 loop reads CASIPKARGTDYGYTF. CDR3 sequence (DNA): TGTGCCAGTATCCCGAAAGCCCGGGGTACTGACTATGGCTACACCTTC. J is TRBJ1-2 and V is TRBV19, with D unresolved. Looked up from germline, CDR1 is LNHDA and CDR2 is SQIVND (reference sequence). This CDR3 contains 16 residues. Trimming removed 7 bases at V and 3 bases at J, with 21 bases between.

The chain couples TRBV29-1 to TRBJ2-2, with TRBD1 identical over 7 bases. The junction had 6 bases not matched to a gene; V was cut back by 8 bases and J by 0 bases. Germline lookup yields CDR1 SQVTM and CDR2 ANQGSEA. This CDR3 contains 14 residues. CDR3 protein: CSCEDRSNTGELFF. The DNA of the CDR3 is TGCAGCTGCGAGGACAGGTCGAACACCGGGGAGCTGTTTTTT.

The chain carries TRBV2 and TRBJ2-3; D gene uncertain. CDR3 length: 12 amino acids. The V and J ends lost 3 bases and 3 bases respectively, with 4 bases between them. The V gene's germline CDR1 is SNHLY and CDR2 FYNNEI. In DNA form, the CDR3 reads TGTGCCAGCAGTGAGAGGACAGATACGCAGTATTTT. This encodes CASSERTDTQYF.

The chain carries TRBV5-1 and TRBJ1-6; possibly TRBD1 for D (5 bases). CDR3 length: 16 amino acids. V was cut by 0 bases and J by 8 bases, with 15 bases left in between. The germline V gene has CDR1 SGHRS and CDR2 YFSETQ. CDR3 nucleotides: TGCGCCAGCAGCTTGGATGTGCAGGGCTTCGATTCACCCCTCCACTTT. Its translation: CASSLDVQGFDSPLHF.

This chain uses TRBV28 with TRBJ1-5, with D possibly matching TRBD1 (5 bases). The V gene's germline CDR1 is MDHEN and CDR2 SYDVKM. CDR3 length equals 17 residues. V lost 2 bases, J lost 0 bases, and 14 bases lay in between. The CDR3 loop is CASSLGRAPGSNQPQHF. Here the CDR3 DNA reads TGTGCCAGCAGTTTAGGCAGGGCCCCTGGTAGCAATCAGCCCCAGCATTTT.

This clone was seen only once. The gene calls are TRBV4-1 and TRBJ2-1; D might be TRBD2 (6 bases). The V gene's germline CDR1 is MGHRA and CDR2 YSYEKL. V was cut by 0 bases and J by 8 bases, with 17 bases left in between. The CDR3 totals 16 residues. This chain's CDR3 is CASSQDRGSGVDEQFF. CDR3 bases: TGCGCCAGCAGCCAAGATCGGGGTAGCGGAGTCGATGAGCAGTTCTTC.

The J gene is TRBJ2-4, the V gene TRBV6-6, with D possibly being TRBD2 (7 bases). The CDR3 consists of 15 residues. Germline-derived CDR1 and CDR2 are MNHNY and SVGAGI (reference sequence). V gave up 7 bases and J gave up 3 bases, with 16 bases separating them. CDR3 coding DNA: TGTGCCAGCACTCCCGGAGGGGGGGGCAAAAACATTCAGTACTTC. This encodes CASTPGGGGKNIQYF.

This chain uses TRBV30 with TRBJ2-3, with D tentatively TRBD1 (6 bases). V was clipped by 3 bases and J by 2 bases, with 15 bases between them. The CDR3 loop spans 15 amino acids. Looked up from germline, CDR1 is GTSNPN and CDR2 is SVGIG (reference sequence). CDR3 nucleotides: TGTGCCTGGAGCCGTGGGGACACCAACACAGATACGCAGTATTTT. Its translation is CAWSRGDTNTDTQYF. Combining the CDR3 with reference TRBV30 and TRBJ2-3 gives the whole variable domain SQTIHQWPATLVQPVGSPLSLECTVEGTSNPNLYWYRQAAGRGLQLLFYSVGIGQISSEVPQNLSASRPQDRQFILSSKKLLLSDSGFYLCAWSRGDTNTDTQYFGPGTRLTVL.

The rearrangement links TRBV10-3 to TRBJ1-2; possibly TRBD1 for D (5 bases). CDR1 and CDR2 from the germline V gene are ENHRY and SYGVKD. This CDR3 is 14 amino acids long. Trimming removed 8 bases at V and 8 bases at J, with 21 bases between. The CDR3 region is CAILRDSLQNGYTF. In nucleotides, the CDR3 is TGTGCCATCCTCCGAGACAGCTTGCAGAACGGCTACACCTTC.

The chain uses TRBV2 and TRBJ2-2; TRBD1 matches at 7 bases. In germline, CDR1 is SNHLY, CDR2 FYNNEI. Losses at the gene ends were 4 bases for V and 6 bases for J; bases not matched to a gene: 8. The CDR3 covers 15 residues. CDR3 nucleotide sequence: TGTGCCAGCAGTGGATTGAGACAGGGCTCCGGGGAGCTGTTTTTT. It codes for CASSGLRQGSGELFF.

The chain carries TRBV24-1 and TRBJ1-2, with a possible D match to TRBD1 (5 bases). From germline, CDR1 is KGHDR and CDR2 SFDVKD. With 1 base removed from V and 4 bases from J, the gap between germline ends came to 9 bases. The CDR3 consists of 14 residues. CDR3 in amino acids: CATSDLARAYGYTF. CDR3 bases: TGTGCCACCAGTGATTTAGCCAGGGCCTATGGCTACACCTTC.

This chain links TRBV28 with TRBJ1-1, with D possibly matching TRBD1 (5 bases). Trimming took off 5 bases at V and 7 bases at J, with 17 bases between the two ends. Germline CDR1 is MDHEN and CDR2 is SYDVKM. This CDR3 comprises 14 residues. The CDR3 DNA reads as TGTGCCAGCAGTGACCCTCAGGGAAATGGTGAAGCTTTCTTT. Encoded protein: CASSDPQGNGEAFF.

The V call is TRBV30, the J call TRBJ1-6; TRBD1 matches at 10 bases. Germline assignment: CDR1 GTSNPN and CDR2 SVGIG (reference sequence). The V and J ends lost 3 bases and 10 bases, in that order; junction bases with no gene match: 3. The CDR3 consists of 13 residues. The CDR3 sequence: CAWRDRGVSPLHF. For the CDR3, the DNA is TGTGCCTGGAGGGACAGGGGGGTCTCACCCCTCCACTTT. Full variable domain (missing parts from reference TRBV30 and TRBJ1-6): SQTIHQWPATLVQPVGSPLSLECTVEGTSNPNLYWYRQAAGRGLQLLFYSVGIGQISSEVPQNLSASRPQDRQFILSSKKLLLSDSGFYLCAWRDRGVSPLHFGNGTRLTVT.

The rearrangement uses TRBV15 and TRBJ2-1; maybe TRBD2 (6 bases). CDR3 length: 15 amino acids. Germline values: CDR1 LNHNV, CDR2 YYDKDF (reference sequence). V was clipped by 5 bases and J by 7 bases, with 18 bases between them. CDR3 sequence: CATSVVVGGINEQFF. CDR3 coding DNA: TGTGCCACCAGCGTGGTGGTGGGGGGTATTAATGAGCAGTTCTTC.

About this clone: At one end the junction does not follow the germline gene, possibly because of a read error. This chain joins TRBV7-3 and TRBJ2-3, with 8 bases matching TRBD1. This CDR3 contains 13 residues. CDR1 is SGHTA, CDR2 FQGTGA, per germline. CDR3 coding DNA: TGTGCCAGCAGCGCGTCCGGGACAGGTACGCAGTATTTT. Amino acid sequence: CASSASGTGTQYF.

The chain combines TRBV19 with TRBJ1-2; D not certain. The CDR3 covers 17 residues. Germline V CDR1 and CDR2: LNHDA, SQIVND (reference sequence). V gave up 4 bases and J gave up 1 base, with 19 bases separating them. The CDR3 DNA is TGTGCCAGTAGTACGGTAACGCCGAAATCCGTTAACTATGGCTACACCTTC. Translation gives CASSTVTPKSVNYGYTF.

This clone showed up just once. The chain couples TRBV29-1 to TRBJ1-1, with 8 bases identical to TRBD1. Germline V gives CDR1 SQVTM, CDR2 ANQGSEA. The CDR3 spans 13 residues. CDR3 nucleotides: TGCAGTACGATCGGACAGGGTGGAACTGAAGCTTTCTTT. It is translated as CSTIGQGGTEAFF.

The CDR3 sequence is CASRRRTGGGYTF. CDR3 nucleotides: TGTGCCAGCAGGCGGAGGACAGGGGGCGGCTACACCTTC. The chain is built from TRBV9 and TRBJ1-2, with 11 nucleotides matching TRBD1. Germline CDR1 reads SGDLS; CDR2 reads YYNGEE. The ends lost 5 bases at V and 8 bases at J; junction bases unmatched: 5. The CDR3 spans 13 residues.

The chain carries TRBV15 and TRBJ2-7; TRBD2 agrees at 13 bases. The V gene's germline CDR1 is LNHNV and CDR2 YYDKDF (reference sequence). The CDR3 is 17 amino acids. Trimming took 0 bases from V and 1 from J; bases not matched to a gene: 3. The CDR3 DNA reads TGTGCCACCAGCAGAGAAGCGACTAGCGGGGGGTCCTACGAGCAGTACTTC. Residues: CATSREATSGGSYEQYF. Combining the CDR3 with reference TRBV15 and TRBJ2-7 gives the whole variable domain DAMVIQNPRYQVTQFGKPVTLSCSQTLNHNVMYWYQQKSSQAPKLLFHYYDKDFNNEADTPDNFQSRRPNTSFCFLDIRSPGLGDTAMYLCATSREATSGGSYEQYFGPGTRLTVT.

V gene TRBV7-9 combines with J gene TRBJ1-4; 7 nucleotides align to TRBD1. The CDR3 runs 14 residues. V was pared by 6 bases and J by 8 bases, with 9 bases of the junction left unmatched. Germline loops: CDR1 SEHNR, CDR2 FQNEAQ (reference sequence). CDR3 protein: CASREGGGGEKLFF. The CDR3 DNA reads as TGTGCCAGCAGGGAAGGAGGGGGCGGGGAAAAACTGTTTTTT.

V is TRBV9 and J is TRBJ1-6; no clear D gene. Germline V gene data show CDR1 as SGDLS and CDR2 as YYNGEE. This CDR3 is 16 amino acids long. V lost 0 bases and J lost 0, with 7 bases in between. The DNA for the CDR3 is TGTGCCAGCAGCGTAGACTCCCGCTCCTATAATTCACCCCTCCACTTT. Its protein product is CASSVDSRSYNSPLHF.

This clone occurred once. This chain uses TRBV30 with TRBJ1-5; D gene uncertain. Germline V CDR1 and CDR2: GTSNPN, SVGIG (reference sequence). V gave up 1 base and J gave up 7 bases, with 11 bases separating them. The CDR3 length is 13 residues. CDR3 protein: CAWSEAPGQPQHF. CDR3 coding DNA: TGTGCCTGGAGTGAAGCCCCCGGGCAGCCCCAGCATTTT. Together with reference TRBV30 and TRBJ1-5, the CDR3 gives the full variable domain: SQTIHQWPATLVQPVGSPLSLECTVEGTSNPNLYWYRQAAGRGLQLLFYSVGIGQISSEVPQNLSASRPQDRQFILSSKKLLLSDSGFYLCAWSEAPGQPQHFGDGTRLSIL.

This chain joins TRBV10-1 and TRBJ2-2, with a possible D match to TRBD1 (5 bases). Trimming left V 2 bases short and J 1 base short, with 14 bases between. Per the germline V gene, CDR1 is WNHNN and CDR2 is SYGVQD (reference sequence). There are 17 residues in the CDR3. DNA for the CDR3: TGCGCCAGCAGTGAGGTCGGTCAGGGATTGAACACCGGGGAGCTGTTTTTT. Protein sequence: CASSEVGQGLNTGELFF.

V and J are TRBV18 and TRBJ1-1; 8 bases align to TRBD1. Trimming took 1 base from V and 3 from J; bases not matched to a gene: 4. This CDR3 is 15 amino acids long. CDR1 and CDR2 (germline): KGHSH, LQKENI. This CDR3 is CASSPRDRSYTEAFF. The DNA of the CDR3 is TGTGCCAGCTCACCACGGGACAGGAGCTACACTGAAGCTTTCTTT. The entire variable domain, with the rest obtained from reference TRBV18 and TRBJ1-1, is as follows: NAGVMQNPRHLVRRRGQEARLRCSPMKGHSHVYWYRQLPEEGLKFMVYLQKENIIDESGMPKERFSAEFPKEGPSILRIQQVVRGDSAAYFCASSPRDRSYTEAFFGQGTRLTVV.

The chain links TRBV20-1 to TRBJ1-2, with a weak D call TRBD1 (6 bases). In germline, CDR1 is DFQATT, CDR2 SNEGSKA (reference sequence). The CDR3 is 14 amino acids. Trimming cost V 3 bases and J 4 bases, with 15 bases left between them. The CDR3 region is CSASAQDSAYGYTF. For the CDR3, the DNA is TGCAGTGCTAGTGCCCAGGACAGTGCCTATGGCTACACCTTC.

Only a few counts were recorded for this clone. The chain couples TRBV7-9 to TRBJ2-7; D unclear. The CDR3 sequence is 15 residues long. Per the germline V gene, CDR1 is SEHNR and CDR2 is FQNEAQ (reference sequence). Between the trimmed V and J ends, which lost 0 bases and 1 base, there was a span of 10 bases. The CDR3 reads CASSLAARLSYEQYF. CDR3 bases: TGTGCCAGCAGCTTAGCTGCAAGACTTTCCTACGAGCAGTACTTC.

V usage is TRBV11-2 and J usage is TRBJ1-6; D ambiguous. The CDR3 is made up of 12 amino acids. Trimming left V 1 base short and J 7 bases short, with 2 bases between. Germline CDR1 is SGHAT and CDR2 is FQNNGV. CDR3 protein: CASSLVNSPLHF. The CDR3 coding sequence is TGTGCCAGCAGCTTAGTAAATTCACCCCTCCACTTT.

The chain has TRBV19 and TRBJ2-7; maybe TRBD2 (6 bases). The CDR3 is 14 residues long. V lost 1 base and J lost 3, with 10 bases in between. Per germline, CDR1 LNHDA and CDR2 SQIVND (reference sequence). CDR3: CASSIGAGRYEQYF. In DNA, the CDR3 is TGTGCCAGTAGTATAGGGGCGGGGCGCTACGAGCAGTACTTC.

The V and J genes are TRBV9 and TRBJ2-1; D is perhaps TRBD2 (6 bases). Germline V gene sequence: CDR1 SGDLS, CDR2 YYNGEE. Trimming removed 2 bases from V and 3 bases from J, with 12 bases in between. This CDR3 is 15 amino acids long. The CDR3 is CASSVAGLYYNEQFF. The CDR3 nucleotides read TGTGCCAGCAGCGTCGCGGGACTTTACTACAATGAGCAGTTCTTC.

The V call is TRBV7-3, the J call TRBJ2-6, with D possibly matching TRBD1 (6 bases). The germline V gene encodes CDR1 SGHTA and CDR2 FQGTGA. Trimming took 4 bases from V and 0 from J, leaving 10 bases between them. The CDR3 sequence is 16 residues long. CDR3 protein: CASSSGQSSGANVLTF. The CDR3 region has the DNA TGTGCCAGCAGCTCCGGACAGAGCTCTGGGGCCAACGTCCTGACTTTC.